A single sample is the source of the 15 T cell receptor beta chains below, sequenced in a study of blood T cell repertoires in COVID-19. Repertoires were generated with immunoSEQ multiplex PCR, while TCRdb's copy carries only in-frame clones and drops some. The repertoire holds about 230,000 clones, about 86% seen once, with roughly 5% in the top ten. Material: peripheral blood. Receptors originate from an elderly man with acute or convalescent COVID-19.

This clone was observed many times. The chain couples TRBV10-3 to TRBJ1-1; 10 bases map to TRBD1. This CDR3 is 16 amino acids long. V was pared by 6 bases and J by 10 bases, with 17 bases of the junction left unmatched. Germline assignment: CDR1 ENHRY and CDR2 SYGVKD. The CDR3: CAIRAGEGQGLLGAFF. CDR3 in DNA: TGTGCCATCAGGGCGGGCGAGGGACAGGGGCTGTTGGGAGCTTTCTTT.

The rearrangement uses TRBV5-4 and TRBJ2-7; TRBD2 is a possible D gene (5 bases). The V gene lost 4 bases and the J gene lost 3 bases, with 17 bases spanning the gap. The CDR3 covers 15 residues. CDR1 is SGHNT and CDR2 is YYREEE in the germline V gene (reference sequence). The CDR3 here is CASSHRALTIYEQYF. In DNA form, the CDR3 reads TGTGCCAGCAGCCACCGGGCCTTGACTATCTACGAGCAGTACTTC. The whole variable domain, remainder taken from reference TRBV5-4 and TRBJ2-7, is ETGVTQSPTHLIKTRGQQVTLRCSSQSGHNTVSWYQQALGQGPQFIFQYYREEENGRGNFPPRFSGLQFPNYSSELNVNALELDDSALYLCASSHRALTIYEQYFGPGTRLTVT.

The chain combines TRBV5-1 with TRBJ1-4, with TRBD1 matching over 7 bases. The V and J ends lost 1 base and 4 bases, in that order; junction bases with no gene match: 4. Germline V gives CDR1 SGHRS, CDR2 YFSETQ. The CDR3 has 15 residues. The CDR3 nucleotides are TGCGCCAGCAGCTTGTGGGACAGTCATAATGAAAAACTGTTTTTT. Its protein product is CASSLWDSHNEKLFF.

CDR3 sequence: CASGFQGQFEQYF. The DNA of the CDR3 is TGTGCCAGCGGATTTCAAGGACAGTTCGAGCAGTACTTC. This chain links TRBV5-8 with TRBJ2-7; maybe TRBD1 (6 bases). This CDR3 region has 13 residues. CDR1 is SGHTS and CDR2 is YDEGEE in the germline V gene. Trimming removed 7 bases at V and 6 bases at J, with 17 bases between.

The rearrangement uses TRBV4-1 and TRBJ2-7; TRBD1 matches at 7 bases. The CDR3 is 16 amino acids. The V gene end was trimmed by 2 bases and the J gene end by 3 bases; junction bases not matched to a gene: 10. Germline V gene sequence: CDR1 MGHRA, CDR2 YSYEKL. The CDR3 nucleotides read TGCGCCAGCAGCCAATCCCCCGGACAGGAGTTCTACGAGCAGTACTTC. It specifies CASSQSPGQEFYEQYF.

This chain joins TRBV28 and TRBJ2-7, with TRBD1 identical over 7 bases. With 6 bases clipped from V and 2 bases from J, the junction kept 10 bases outside the gene matches. CDR1 and CDR2 from the germline V gene are MDHEN and SYDVKM. There are 15 residues in the CDR3. The CDR3 nucleotides read TGTGCCAGCAGCACCCCCGGGACAGCCCCCTACGAGCAGTACTTC. It codes for CASSTPGTAPYEQYF.

This chain links TRBV6-1 with TRBJ2-2, with no clear D. The CDR3 has 16 amino acids. V was trimmed by 2 bases and J by 0 bases, leaving 10 bases between them. CDR1 is MNHNS and CDR2 is SASEGT in the germline V gene. The CDR3 sequence: CASSESKTPNTGELFF. The CDR3 region has the DNA TGTGCCAGCAGTGAATCCAAGACTCCGAACACCGGGGAGCTGTTTTTT.

CDR3 nucleotide sequence: TGTGCCAGCAGCAAATTGAAGGGGAGTCGGGGGGACGAGCAGTACTTC. This encodes CASSKLKGSRGDEQYF. The V gene is TRBV21-1, the J gene TRBJ2-7; the table's D call, TRBD2, was not checked against the DNA. TRBV21-1 is a documented pseudogene. The CDR3 covers 16 residues.

The gene calls are TRBV10-3 and TRBJ2-1; maybe TRBD2 (6 bases). Germline loops: CDR1 ENHRY, CDR2 SYGVKD. The CDR3 consists of 17 residues. V was clipped by 0 bases and J by 4 bases, with 16 bases between them. The CDR3, as DNA: TGTGCCATCAGTGAGTCTAGTGGGCTAGCGAGTTACAATGAGCAGTTCTTC. It yields the protein CAISESSGLASYNEQFF.

V usage is TRBV4-1 and J usage is TRBJ2-6; D might be TRBD1 (6 bases). The CDR3 covers 19 residues. The germline V gene has CDR1 MGHRA and CDR2 YSYEKL. The ends were cut back, 4 bases at V and 0 bases at J, with 19 bases in the middle. CDR3 loop: CASSLNGNRAVSGANVLTF. The CDR3 nucleotides are TGCGCCAGCAGCCTAAATGGTAACAGGGCAGTCTCTGGGGCCAACGTCCTGACTTTC.

This chain uses TRBV5-1 with TRBJ2-2, with 8 bases lining up with TRBD2. The J segment lost 4 bases and the V segment lost 4 bases, leaving 9 bases of the junction unmatched. Germline assignment: CDR1 SGHRS and CDR2 YFSETQ. This CDR3 is built from 16 residues. The CDR3 DNA is TGCGCCAGCAGCCCGGTGAGCGGGAGAATCACCGGGGAGCTGTTTTTT. This sequence encodes CASSPVSGRITGELFF.

CDR3 residues: CASSRPGETQYF. CDR3 nucleotide sequence: TGTGCCAGCAGCCGCCCGGGGGAGACCCAGTACTTC. The chain is built from TRBV5-6 and TRBJ2-5; tentative D call: TRBD2 (5 bases). Germline CDR1 is SGHDT and CDR2 is YYEEEE. V dropped 4 bases and J dropped 5 bases, with 9 bases sitting between them. This CDR3 comprises 12 residues. The whole variable domain, filled in from reference TRBV5-6 and TRBJ2-5, reads DAGVTQSPTHLIKTRGQQVTLRCSPKSGHDTVSWYQQALGQGPQFIFQYYEEEERQRGNFPDRFSGHQFPNYSSELNVNALLLGDSALYLCASSRPGETQYFGPGTRLLVL.

The chain recombines TRBV2 with TRBJ2-5, with 7 bases matching TRBD2. Looked up from germline, CDR1 is SNHLY and CDR2 is FYNNEI. The CDR3 contains 15 residues. V shed 5 bases and J 2 bases; nucleotides not matched to a gene: 8. Here the CDR3 reads CASSWEVGGQETQYF. The CDR3 nucleotides read TGTGCCAGCAGTTGGGAAGTCGGGGGGCAAGAGACCCAGTACTTC. Together with reference TRBV2 and TRBJ2-5, the CDR3 gives the full variable domain: EPEVTQTPSHQVTQMGQEVILRCVPISNHLYFYWYRQILGQKVEFLVSFYNNEISEKSEIFDDQFSVERPDGSNFTLKIRSTKLEDSAMYFCASSWEVGGQETQYFGPGTRLLVL.

The V and J genes are TRBV13 and TRBJ2-7; possibly TRBD1 for D (5 bases). CDR3 length equals 13 residues. Trimming removed 1 base from V and 6 bases from J, with 10 bases in between. Per the germline V gene, CDR1 is PRHDT and CDR2 is FYEKMQ (reference sequence). The CDR3 DNA follows: TGTGCCAGCAGCTTAGCCAGGGTTGGCGAGCAGTACTTC. Protein sequence: CASSLARVGEQYF. The full variable domain, with the rest looked up from reference TRBV13 and TRBJ2-7, is AAGVIQSPRHLIKEKRETATLKCYPIPRHDTVYWYQQGPGQDPQFLISFYEKMQSDKGSIPDRFSAQQFSDYHSELNMSSLELGDSALYFCASSLARVGEQYFGPGTRLTVT.

The J gene is TRBJ1-5, the V gene TRBV4-1, with TRBD1 matching 7 bases. CDR3 length equals 15 residues. The germline CDR1 and CDR2 sequences are MGHRA and YSYEKL. V lost 0 bases and J lost 6; bases outside the gene matches: 5. The DNA of the CDR3 is TGCGCCAGCAGCCAAGATGGCGCAGGGGGTCAGCCCCAGCATTTT. It translates to CASSQDGAGGQPQHF.